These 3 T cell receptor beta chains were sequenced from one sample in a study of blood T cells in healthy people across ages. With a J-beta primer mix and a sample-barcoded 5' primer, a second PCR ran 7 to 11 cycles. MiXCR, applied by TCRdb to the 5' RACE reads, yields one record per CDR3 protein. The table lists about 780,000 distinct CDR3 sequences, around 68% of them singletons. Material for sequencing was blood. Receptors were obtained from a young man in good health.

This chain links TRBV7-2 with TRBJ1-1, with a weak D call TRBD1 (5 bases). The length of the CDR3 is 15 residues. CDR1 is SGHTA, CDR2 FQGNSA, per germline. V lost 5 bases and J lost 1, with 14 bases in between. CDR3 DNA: TGTGCCAGCAGCATTTCAAGGGGCCGGAACACTGAAGCTTTCTTT. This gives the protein CASSISRGRNTEAFF.

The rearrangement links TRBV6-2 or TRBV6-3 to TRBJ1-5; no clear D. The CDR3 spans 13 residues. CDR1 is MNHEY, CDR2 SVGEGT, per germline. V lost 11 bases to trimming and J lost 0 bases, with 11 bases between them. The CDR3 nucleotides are TGTGCCTCCCGCCTGGATAGCAATCAGCCCCAGCATTTT. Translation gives CASRLDSNQPQHF.

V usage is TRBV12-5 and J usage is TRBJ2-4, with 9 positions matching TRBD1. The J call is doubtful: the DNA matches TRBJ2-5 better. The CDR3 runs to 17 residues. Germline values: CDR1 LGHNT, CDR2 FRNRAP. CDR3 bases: TGTGCTAGTGGTTTGGCCAAAGGACAGGGGCCTCAAGAGACCCAGTACTTC. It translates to CASGLAKGQGPQETQYF.